This TCR beta chain was found in a study of T cell responses to AZD1222 COVID-19 vaccine. Notes on the study in general: With two AZD1222 doses given, Spike-specific TCR breadth and depth both rose. Seropositivity was recorded at baseline in only a handful of AZD1222 recipients.

Sequenced by immunoSEQ multiplex PCR; TCRdb stores in-frame clones only, minus some. The sample holds over 150,000 clones, 85% to 90% seen once. As for this clone: The antigen is not known.

Germline loops: CDR1 KGHSH, CDR2 LQKENI. The CDR3 is made up of 13 amino acids. Trimming cost V 6 bases and J 11 bases; bases outside gene matches: 12. V gene TRBV18 combines with J gene TRBJ2-7; 8 positions agree with TRBD2. The input for sequencing was peripheral blood, taken 28 days after the second AZD1222 dose. This TCR came from an adult who received the AZD1222 COVID-19 vaccine. This CDR3 reads CASSEDAGGREYF. The DNA of the CDR3 is TGTGCCAGCTCGGAAGACGCGGGGGGTCGAGAGTACTTC.